These T cell receptor beta chains were read from a single sample in a study of blood T cell repertoires in COVID-19. Only in-frame clones appear in the TCRdb table, and some are missing; sequencing was by immunoSEQ multiplex PCR. Of about 330,000 clones listed, 80% to 90% were seen once; the top ten hold around 8.9%. The sample taken for sequencing was peripheral blood. Receptors originate from a man aged 30-40 years with COVID-19, enrolled during active disease. Both conserved end residues are part of each CDR3. A D gene is named only where the DNA matches it firmly. Only some rows state a clone size, as once, few, many or a class for expanded clones.

V	J	size	D	DNA	CDR3
TRBV4-3	TRBJ2-7	.	.	TGCGCCAGCAGCCAAGATTTCGAACCTCCCGGGACCTACGAGCAGTACTTC	CASSQDFEPPGTYEQYF
TRBV10-3	TRBJ2-5	few	.	TGTGCCATCAGTGAAGGGGCCAACAGAGAGACCCAGTACTTC	CAISEGANRETQYF
TRBV15	TRBJ1-1	.	.	TGTGCCACCAGCAGAGGTGGTTCAGGGACTGAAGCTTTCTTT	CATSRGGSGTEAFF
TRBV10-3	TRBJ2-2	.	.	TGTGCCACGAAGTTCCAACAGGGGAACACCGGGGAGCTGTTTTTT	CATKFQQGNTGELFF
TRBV24-1	TRBJ2-1	once	TRBD1	TGTGCCACCAGTGAAGATGACAGGGGGAAAGAGCAGTTCTTC	CATSEDDRGKEQFF
TRBV5-1	TRBJ1-3	.	.	TGCGCCAGCAGCTTCAACGGAGAGTCTGGAAACACCATATATTTT	CASSFNGESGNTIYF
TRBV24-1	TRBJ2-7	.	TRBD1	TGTGCCACCAGTCCAGGGGGTTACTCCTACGAGCAGTACTTC	CATSPGGYSYEQYF
TRBV4-1	TRBJ2-1	.	TRBD2	TGCGCCAGCAGCCAAGGTCGGTCTAGCGGGGGGCATGAGCAGTTCTTC	CASSQGRSSGGHEQFF
TRBV3-1/TRBV3-2	TRBJ2-7	.	.	TGTGCCAGCAGCCAAGAGCCCCCAAGGGGGGGTAGGATGGGCGAGCAGTACTTC	CASSQEPPRGGRMGEQYF
TRBV19	TRBJ2-1	.	.	TGTGCCAGTAGCTACTCAGGGCTGAATGAGCAGTTCTTC	CASSYSGLNEQFF
TRBV14	TRBJ2-2	.	.	TGTGCCAGCAGCCAAGATTATTCGGGTCGTAACACCGGGGAGCTGTTTTTT	CASSQDYSGRNTGELFF
TRBV18	TRBJ2-7	.	.	TGTGCCAGCTCACCGCCAGGCGGGAACTACGAGCAGTACTTC	CASSPPGGNYEQYF
TRBV11-3	TRBJ2-1	.	.	TGTGCCAGCAGCTTAGGCCATGGCGAGGCTAACAATGAGCAGTTCTTC	CASSLGHGEANNEQFF
TRBV7-2	TRBJ2-1	.	TRBD2	TGTGCCAGCAGTTTTCAACTAGCGGGAGCACACAATGAGCAGTTCTTC	CASSFQLAGAHNEQFF
TRBV6-2/TRBV6-3	TRBJ1-1	.	.	TGTGCCAGCAGCTTCCGGGGGATCCATGAAGCTTTCTTT	CASSFRGIHEAFF
TRBV7-9	TRBJ1-5	.	TRBD1	TGTGCCAGCAGCCGAATGTGGTCCACAGGGGCAGGTCAGCCCCAGCATTTT	CASSRMWSTGAGQPQHF
TRBV29-1	TRBJ2-1	.	.	TGCAGCGTTGAATATGCCTACAATGAGCAGTTCTTC	CSVEYAYNEQFF
TRBV11-2	TRBJ2-4	.	TRBD2	TGTGCCAGCAGCGGATTTAGCGGGGCTGTAAACATTCAGTACTTC	CASSGFSGAVNIQYF
TRBV19	TRBJ1-2	.	.	TGTGCCAGTACCACGGGACTAGCTAACTATGGCTACACCTTC	CASTTGLANYGYTF
TRBV7-9	TRBJ2-1	once	TRBD1	TGTGCCAGCAGCCCAACGACAGGGGGCTTCTTCAATGAGCAGTTCTTC	CASSPTTGGFFNEQFF
TRBV5-1	TRBJ2-1	.	TRBD1	TGCGCCAGCGCTCCTCAGGGACAGGGCTACAATGAGCAGTTCTTC	CASAPQGQGYNEQFF
TRBV5-1	TRBJ2-2	once	TRBD2	TGCGCCAGCAGCTTGAAGACTAGCGGCACCGGGGAGCTGTTTTTT	CASSLKTSGTGELFF
TRBV9	TRBJ2-5	.	TRBD1	TGTGCCAGCAGCGAGCTCGACAGGGTGGCGGAGACCCAGTACTTC	CASSELDRVAETQYF
TRBV7-8	TRBJ2-7	.	.	TGTGCCAGCAGCTTAGTTGCCACGGCAGGGAACGAGCAGTACTTC	CASSLVATAGNEQYF
TRBV7-2	TRBJ1-6	.	.	TGTGCCAGCAGTATACAGGAAAGGTCACCCCTCCACTTT	CASSIQERSPLHF
TRBV5-6	TRBJ2-7	.	TRBD2	TGTGCCAGCAGCTTACTAGCGGGAGGTGGTGACGAGCAGTACTTC	CASSLLAGGGDEQYF
TRBV2	TRBJ1-3	.	.	TGTGCCAGCAGAGAACAGGGTTCTGGAAACACCATATATTTT	CASREQGSGNTIYF
TRBV6-2/TRBV6-3	TRBJ1-5	.	TRBD1	TGTGCCAGCAGCGGGACAGGGGGACAACAGCCCCAGCATTTT	CASSGTGGQQPQHF
TRBV15	TRBJ2-3	.	TRBD2	TGTGCCACCAGCAGAGATGTAACTAGCGAGACTTTCACAGATACGCAGTATTTT	CATSRDVTSETFTDTQYF
TRBV3-1/TRBV3-2	TRBJ1-2	.	.	TGTGCCAGCAGCCAATCAGAATATGGCTACACCTTC	CASSQSEYGYTF
TRBV30	TRBJ2-1	.	.	TGTGCCTGGAGTCCTATGGGGCTAACTGAGCAGTTCTTC	CAWSPMGLTEQFF